This TCR beta chain was captured by sequencing in a study of yellow fever vaccine responses in identical twins. Whole-study findings and limits: Reportedly, twins' vaccine T cell responses looked partly convergent and partly personalized.

CDR1 and CDR2 (germline): SQVTM, ANQGSEA. The V end was cut by 7 bases, the J end by 4 bases, with 14 bases between. The CDR3 runs 12 residues. MiXCR, run by TCRdb on the RT-PCR reads, gives a single entry per CDR3 protein. The sample contains about 16,000 distinct CDR3 sequences, around 83% of which appear only once. Turning to this clonotype: Its antigen remains unidentified.

The source was T cells from blood (PBMCs), unsorted or a sorted subset (not recorded which), collected before or after yellow fever vaccination (not recorded which). The V and J genes are TRBV29-1 and TRBJ2-7, with D perhaps matching TRBD1 or TRBD2 (5 bases each). This TCR derives from a woman aged 18-29 years who received the yellow fever vaccine. This CDR3 reads CSADVGEYEQYF. The CDR3 nucleotides read TGCAGCGCCGATGTGGGGGAATACGAGCAGTACTTC.